What follows describes a single T cell receptor beta chain. As yet, its antigen is unknown. The CDR3 has 15 amino acids. Germline CDR1 is SEHNR and CDR2 is FQNEAQ (reference sequence). Unmatched junction bases numbered 6, after V lost 3 bases and J lost 5 bases. The sample is drawn from a study of graft-versus-host responses after intestinal transplantation. At the level of the study: Anti-thymocyte globulin was used for induction in all recipients, who then took tacrolimus and steroids for roughly three years. Whole-study results and caveats: Recipient marrow harbored GvH clones, some of which surfaced first in ileum or blood. Early post-transplant HvG declines showed an association with peak circulating GvH clone levels.

Libraries were prepared by immunoSEQ multiplex PCR; TCRdb keeps only in-frame clonotypes and omits some of them. The sample lists over 90,000 clones; roughly 93% were seen once. This chain connects TRBV7-9 to TRBJ2-1, with 8 bases lining up with TRBD2. Sequences were derived from unstimulated CD8+ T cells sorted from spleen or lymph node cells, sampled before intestinal transplant. The TCR sequence derives from a human donor who received an intestinal transplant. This chain's CDR3 is CASSFSGVINNEQFF. In DNA, the CDR3 is TGTGCCAGCAGCTTTAGCGGGGTTATTAACAATGAGCAGTTCTTC. Drawing the rest from reference TRBV7-9 and TRBJ2-1, the complete variable domain is DTGVSQNPRHKITKRGQNVTFRCDPISEHNRLYWYRQTLGQGPEFLTYFQNEAQLEKSRLLSDRFSAERPKGSFSTLEIQRTEQGDSAMYLCASSFSGVINNEQFFGPGTRLTVL.